This T cell receptor beta chain was recovered during a study of blood T cell repertoires in COVID-19. The method was immunoSEQ multiplex PCR; TCRdb's version includes in-frame clones alone and lacks a portion of them. The repertoire consists of about 170,000 clones, with roughly 86% occurring once and the leading ten covering under 3.5%. Germline CDR1 is MDHEN and CDR2 is SYDVKM. V was cut by 6 bases and J by 0 bases, with 9 bases left in between. CDR3 size: 14 residues. The rearrangement links TRBV28 to TRBJ1-3; D not certain. The sequenced material came from peripheral blood. This clonotype was obtained from a man aged 65-85 years with acute or convalescent COVID-19. The CDR3 reads CASRGGFSGNTIYF. CDR3 DNA sequence: TGTGCCAGCAGGGGAGGCTTCTCTGGAAACACCATATATTTT.